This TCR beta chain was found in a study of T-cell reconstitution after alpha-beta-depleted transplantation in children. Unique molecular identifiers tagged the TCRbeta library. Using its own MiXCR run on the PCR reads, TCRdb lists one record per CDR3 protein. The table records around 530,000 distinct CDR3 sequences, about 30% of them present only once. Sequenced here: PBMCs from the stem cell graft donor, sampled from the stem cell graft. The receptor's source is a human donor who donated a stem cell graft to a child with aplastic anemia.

CDR3: CASSQDLTGSKHF. The CDR3 DNA is TGTGCCAGCAGCCAAGATCTTACGGGTAGTAAACATTTT. J is TRBJ1-5 and V is TRBV14; D remains ambiguous. Germline V gene sequence: CDR1 SGHDN, CDR2 FVKESK. This CDR3 contains 13 residues. V gave up 0 bases and J gave up 16 bases, with 16 bases separating them. Filled out from reference TRBV14 and TRBJ1-5, the complete variable domain reads EAGVTQFPSHSVIEKGQTVTLRCDPISGHDNLYWYRRVMGKEIKFLLHFVKESKQDESGMPNNRFLAERTGGTYSTLKVQPAELEDSGVYFCASSQDLTGSKHFGDGTRLSIL.